These T cell receptor beta chains were read from a single sample in a study of cytomegalovirus exposure and HLA in healthy donors. Here immunoSEQ multiplex PCR was the method, and the copy in TCRdb shows in-frame clones only, minus some. The top ten hold 1.5% to 2% of the sample, which has fewer than 200,000 clones, around 83% seen once. Sequencing was carried out using PBMCs. The receptors stem from a woman in her late teens or twenties in good health and CMV-seronegative. The CDR3 runs from the conserved cysteine through the conserved F or W.

v_gene	j_gene	CDR3aa
TRBV28	TRBJ2-7	CATTRGRDYEQYF
TRBV4-2	TRBJ2-5	CASSLGTSPGETQYF
TRBV27	TRBJ1-1	CASSPGGQFEAFF
TRBV7-2	TRBJ2-1	CASRSGLAIYNEQFF
TRBV7-2	TRBJ2-5	CASSLDSGLETQYF
TRBV11-2	TRBJ2-1	CASSLGGGGNEQFF
TRBV5-5	TRBJ2-1	CASSLLDRTYNEQFF
TRBV4-1	TRBJ2-2	CASGPGLAGNTGELFF
TRBV21-1	TRBJ1-5	CASSKDLGGVRPQHF
TRBV5-4	TRBJ2-3	CASSSMGLAGVDTQYF
TRBV2	TRBJ2-5	CASSVGVGYQETQYF
TRBV14	TRBJ2-1	CASSPQTGGFYNEQFF
TRBV4-3	TRBJ2-7	CASSQDPGLLYEQYF
TRBV27	TRBJ1-2	CASSLGRAYGYTF
TRBV28	TRBJ1-2	CASSLSGGGYTF
TRBV25-1	TRBJ1-1	CASSERQGVNTEAFF
TRBV19	TRBJ1-2	CASSLRTPRRNYGYTF
TRBV5-1	TRBJ2-1	CASSPLMGRAGNEQFF
TRBV4-3	TRBJ2-1	CASSQEGGSVYNEQFF
TRBV5-1	TRBJ1-1	CATQGSANTEAFF
TRBV14	TRBJ1-2	CASSQGRYGYTF
TRBV5-1	TRBJ1-1	CASAQTIRSGGTEAFF
TRBV2	TRBJ1-3	CASRKRGQGAVGNTIYF
TRBV7-2	TRBJ2-7	CASSLVSSGSGPTEQYF
TRBV9	TRBJ2-1	CASSVAWAGGPDNEQFF
TRBV30	TRBJ1-2	CAWSTDRGRGYTF